This is a list of T cell receptor beta chains from one sample in a study of blood T cell repertoires in COVID-19. Generated by immunoSEQ multiplex PCR, the TCRdb table keeps only in-frame clones and is missing some. The top ten clones hold roughly 1.9% of a sample with approximately 450,000 clones, 87% of them seen once. Sample: PBMCs or T cells enriched from blood (not recorded which). All receptors come from a woman between 18 and 29 years old with acute COVID-19. The conserved cysteine and the conserved F or W are not part of the CDR3 here. Each record gives: J gene, V gene, D gene, CDR3 length, CDR3 protein. A D gene is named only where the DNA matches it firmly.

TRBJ1-2	TRBV7-9	-	8	ASSSDGQI
TRBJ2-5	TRBV7-2	TRBD2	13	ASSLAGGYQETQY
TRBJ2-2	TRBV3-1/TRBV3-2	-	14	ASSHTPGLSTGELF
TRBJ1-5	TRBV7-9	TRBD1	12	ASDGTDSNQPQH
TRBJ1-1	TRBV15	TRBD1	11	ATSNRGTTEAF
TRBJ2-7	TRBV15	-	12	ATSMRGGAYEQY
TRBJ1-2	TRBV4-2	TRBD1	12	ASSQRQGNYGYT
TRBJ1-2	TRBV27	-	11	ASSLSGNYGYT
TRBJ1-2	TRBV19	-	10	ASSTTTRDYT
TRBJ2-1	TRBV7-2	TRBD1	15	ASGGGGTGGTVNEQF
TRBJ1-4	TRBV2	-	15	ASIPWGQGRRNEKLF
TRBJ1-6	TRBV9	TRBD1	12	ASSVGQGGRRLH
TRBJ2-2	TRBV28	TRBD1	13	ASRGTGMWTGELF
TRBJ2-3	TRBV28	-	11	ASSRAVTDTQY
TRBJ1-1	TRBV6-5	-	11	ASSYYMNTEAF
TRBJ2-1	TRBV2	TRBD2	18	ASSEDVGLAGGYSYNEQF
TRBJ1-2	TRBV7-9	TRBD1	14	ASSLKGPPGQDGYT
TRBJ2-7	TRBV6-2/TRBV6-3	-	11	ASSYYSLDEQY
TRBJ1-4	TRBV6-5	TRBD1	14	ASSYMWTGDGEKLF
TRBJ1-1	TRBV7-3	-	13	ASSFEGYGNTEAF
TRBJ1-1	TRBV13	-	12	ASSPRQMNTEAF
TRBJ1-1	TRBV12-3/TRBV12-4	-	9	ASSQGTGTF
TRBJ1-5	TRBV28	TRBD1	12	ASSLGTGRKPQH
TRBJ2-3	TRBV27	TRBD2	13	ASSREREPWGTQY
TRBJ2-1	TRBV28	TRBD2	14	ASSLPTGGNVNEQF
TRBJ2-1	TRBV3-1/TRBV3-2	-	13	ASSQGATPDNEQF
TRBJ1-6	TRBV13	-	13	ASSLGGQRNSPLH
TRBJ2-7	TRBV29-1	-	12	SVEARAPSYEQY
TRBJ2-2	TRBV15	TRBD1	13	ATSLRTGNTGELF
TRBJ1-4	TRBV28	TRBD1	13	ASSSGGTTNEKLF
TRBJ2-7	TRBV4-1	TRBD2	15	ASSVGLAVLSSYEQY
TRBJ1-5	TRBV4-1	-	13	ASSQIRGGHQPQH
TRBJ1-6	TRBV7-6	-	14	ASSKMEGPYNSPLH
TRBJ2-7	TRBV2	TRBD1	11	ASSETGGDEQY
TRBJ2-1	TRBV15	TRBD2	14	ATSRDTLAGINEQF
TRBJ1-1	TRBV19	-	15	ASSTRDITGRATEAF
TRBJ2-1	TRBV20-1	-	11	SASSDLSSEQF
TRBJ1-2	TRBV12-3/TRBV12-4	TRBD1	11	ASGDRGAHGYT
TRBJ2-7	TRBV3-1/TRBV3-2	-	11	ASSPSGDHEQY
TRBJ2-5	TRBV28	-	11	ASSPQTGETQY
TRBJ2-3	TRBV19	-	11	ASSGGAADTQY
TRBJ1-2	TRBV1	-	17	TSPVFKTGEVTFLYGYT
TRBJ2-3	TRBV19	TRBD2	13	ASRDSGGRADTQY
TRBJ1-1	TRBV7-8	-	13	ASSLASPWATEAF
TRBJ1-3	TRBV7-8	TRBD1	14	ASSLAPGQPGNTIY
TRBJ2-1	TRBV30	TRBD2	12	AWRASGKVHEQF